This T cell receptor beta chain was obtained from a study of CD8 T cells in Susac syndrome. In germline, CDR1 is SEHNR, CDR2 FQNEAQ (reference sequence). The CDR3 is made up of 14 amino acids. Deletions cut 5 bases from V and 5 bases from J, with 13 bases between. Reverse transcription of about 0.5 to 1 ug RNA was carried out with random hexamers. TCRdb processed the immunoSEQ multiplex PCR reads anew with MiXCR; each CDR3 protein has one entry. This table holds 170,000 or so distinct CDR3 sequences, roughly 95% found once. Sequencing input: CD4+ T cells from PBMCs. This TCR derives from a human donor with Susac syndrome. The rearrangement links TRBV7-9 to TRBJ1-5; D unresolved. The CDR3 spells CASSAHSSDQPQHF. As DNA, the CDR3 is TGTGCCAGCAGCGCACACAGCTCTGATCAGCCCCAGCATTTT. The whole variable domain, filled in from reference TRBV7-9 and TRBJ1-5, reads DTGVSQNPRHKITKRGQNVTFRCDPISEHNRLYWYRQTLGQGPEFLTYFQNEAQLEKSRLLSDRFSAERPKGSFSTLEIQRTEQGDSAMYLCASSAHSSDQPQHFGDGTRLSIL.